The 13 T cell receptor beta chains given below trace back to one sample, sequenced in a study of vaccination and CD4 T cells after COVID-19. Treatment described: roughly 11-day PBMC culture with coronavirus spike peptide pools or control peptides (ViraFEST assay). For these TCRs, the target antigens are not known. The assay that was used to sequence DNA from cultured CD4+ T cells was the Oncomine TCR Beta short-read assay. TCRdb independently ran MiXCR on the PCR reads; one entry per CDR3 protein. The sample has about 12,000 distinct CDR3 sequences; around 48% are singletons. The sequencing input was CD4+ T cells from blood, cultured in vitro. The receptor set was obtained from a human donor who had recovered from COVID-19.

The CDR3 nucleotides are TGTGCCAGCTCCCCCCAAGGCTTCACAGATACGCAGTATTTT. Its translation is CASSPQGFTDTQYF. The genes are TRBV6-2 or TRBV6-3 and TRBJ2-3; D unresolved. The germline V and J ends were trimmed by 8 bases and 2 bases, with 14 bases remaining between them. Germline loops: CDR1 MNHEY, CDR2 SVGEGT. The CDR3 runs to 14 residues.

This clonotype was counted only a few times. This chain links TRBV30 with TRBJ1-1; D may be TRBD1 (5 bases). CDR1 GTSNPN and CDR2 SVGIG come from the germline V gene (reference sequence). The CDR3 loop spans 16 amino acids. Trimming shortened V by 0 bases and J by 3 bases, and 17 bases separated the two germline ends. The DNA of the CDR3 is TGTGCCTGGAGTGTACAGTTTGGCAGGGTGGACACTGAAGCTTTCTTT. Translating it yields CAWSVQFGRVDTEAFF.

This clonotype was seen only a few times. The DNA of the CDR3 is TGTGCCAGCAGAGGGACAGGGAGCAATCAGCCCCAGCATTTT. Its protein is CASRGTGSNQPQHF. This chain joins TRBV2 and TRBJ1-5; TRBD1 matches at 9 bases. With V trimmed by 6 bases and J by 1 base, 1 base remained unmatched. The CDR3 has 14 amino acids. Germline CDR1 is SNHLY and CDR2 is FYNNEI.

This clonotype came up a few times. The CDR3 DNA is TGTGCCAGCAGTTACGGGGGGTTAGGTAGTTCACCCCTCCACTTT. This translates into CASSYGGLGSSPLHF. The rearrangement uses TRBV6-5 and TRBJ1-6; D may be TRBD1 (5 bases). The CDR3 spans 15 residues. Germline V gene lookup returns CDR1 MNHEY and CDR2 SVGAGI. V was shortened by 2 bases and J by 9 bases, with 14 bases between the two germline ends.

The table lists this clonotype with a count of one. The CDR3 spells CSARVGSGNQPQHF. The CDR3 DNA follows: TGCAGTGCTAGAGTCGGGAGTGGCAATCAGCCCCAGCATTTT. This rearrangement joins TRBV20-1 to TRBJ1-5; D is undetermined. The CDR3 contains 14 residues. The V end was cut by 1 base, the J end by 2 bases, with 9 bases between. Germline V lookup: CDR1 DFQATT, CDR2 SNEGSKA (reference sequence).

The genes are TRBV7-9 and TRBJ2-1; D is uncertain. Deletions cut 8 bases from V and 0 bases from J, with 14 bases between. This CDR3 has 15 amino acids. Germline values: CDR1 SEHNR, CDR2 FQNEAQ (reference sequence). The CDR3 is CASLGGLSSYNEQFF. DNA for the CDR3: TGTGCCAGCCTAGGTGGGCTTAGCTCCTACAATGAGCAGTTCTTC.

The rearrangement joins TRBV18 to TRBJ1-1, with a weak D call TRBD1 (6 bases). Germline loops: CDR1 KGHSH, CDR2 LQKENI. Trimming took off 5 bases at V and 7 bases at J, with 14 bases between the two ends. CDR3 length equals 13 residues. CDR3 coding DNA: TGTGCCAGCTCAATCTCAGGGGTTTATGAAGCTTTCTTT. This translates into CASSISGVYEAFF.

This clonotype showed up just a few times. The chain couples TRBV7-2 to TRBJ2-7; D uncertain. The ends were cut back, 4 bases at V and 0 bases at J, with 16 bases in the middle. Germline CDR1 and CDR2: SGHTA and FQGNSA. This CDR3 is built from 16 residues. CDR3 coding DNA: TGTGCCAGCAGCTCTAGGGTAGTCTCAGGCTCCTACGAGCAGTACTTC. Its protein is CASSSRVVSGSYEQYF.

The rearrangement uses TRBV6-5 and TRBJ1-1; D is uncertain. Per the germline V gene, CDR1 is MNHEY and CDR2 is SVGAGI. The CDR3 totals 15 residues. With 2 bases removed from V and 4 bases from J, the gap between germline ends came to 14 bases. Here the CDR3 reads CASSYLGLSGTEAFF. CDR3 nucleotide sequence: TGTGCCAGCAGTTACCTCGGTCTCTCGGGCACTGAAGCTTTCTTT.

This clonotype has only a few counts. V is TRBV11-3 and J is TRBJ2-5; no clear D gene. Trimming left V 0 bases short and J 0 bases short, with 2 bases between. The CDR3 runs 13 residues. Germline lookup yields CDR1 SGHNT and CDR2 YENEEA. This CDR3 reads CASSLEDQETQYF. CDR3 sequence (DNA): TGTGCCAGCAGCTTAGAGGACCAAGAGACCCAGTACTTC. The whole variable domain, remainder taken from reference TRBV11-3 and TRBJ2-5, is EAGVVQSPRYKIIEKKQPVAFWCNPISGHNTLYWYLQNLGQGPELLIRYENEEAVDDSQLPKDRFSAERLKGVDSTLKIQPAELGDSAVYLCASSLEDQETQYFGPGTRLLVL.

The chain joins TRBV12-3 or TRBV12-4 to TRBJ2-1; 11 bases map to TRBD2. The CDR3 loop spans 20 amino acids. J lost 4 bases, V lost 0 bases, and 14 bases had no gene match. The CDR3 DNA reads as TGTGCCAGCAGTTTAGCACTAGCGGGGGTTGCAGCAGGAGGTTACAATGAGCAGTTCTTC. This codes for CASSLALAGVAAGGYNEQFF.

The V and J genes are TRBV30 and TRBJ1-2; 12 bases fit TRBD1. V dropped 3 bases and J dropped 5; count of bases not matched to a gene: 4. This CDR3 contains 14 residues. Germline V lookup: CDR1 GTSNPN, CDR2 SVGIG (reference sequence). CDR3 residues: CAWRGDRGRYGYTF. The CDR3 nucleotides read TGTGCCTGGAGGGGGGACAGGGGGCGTTATGGCTACACCTTC.

This rearrangement joins TRBV10-2 to TRBJ1-6; TRBD1 matches 8 bases. This CDR3 spans 17 amino acids. Trimming took 0 bases from V and 5 from J; bases not matched to a gene: 6. In germline, CDR1 is WSHSY, CDR2 SAAADI. The CDR3 nucleotides are TGCGCCAGCAGTGAGTCCGAGACAGGGGTGGATAATTCACCCCTCCACTTT. This sequence encodes CASSESETGVDNSPLHF.